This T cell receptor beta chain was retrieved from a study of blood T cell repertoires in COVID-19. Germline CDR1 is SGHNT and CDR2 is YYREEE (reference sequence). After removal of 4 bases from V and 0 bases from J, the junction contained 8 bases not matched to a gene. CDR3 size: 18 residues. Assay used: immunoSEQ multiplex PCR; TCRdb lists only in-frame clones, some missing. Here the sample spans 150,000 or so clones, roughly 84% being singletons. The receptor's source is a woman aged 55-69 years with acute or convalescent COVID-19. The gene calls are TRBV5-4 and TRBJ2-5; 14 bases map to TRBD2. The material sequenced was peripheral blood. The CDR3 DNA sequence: TGTGCCAGCAGCCCCGGGGGGACTAGCGGGGGAAACCAAGAGACCCAGTACTTC. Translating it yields CASSPGGTSGGNQETQYF.